The table lists the clone carrying this T cell receptor beta chain with a few counts. The target antigen is unknown. The data stem from a study of identical twins. Study outcomes and limitations: Zero-insertion findings could be partly confounded by invariant cells (MAIT and iNKT cells). Out-of-frame beta sequences exhibited a weaker degree of excess twin sharing.

Per germline, CDR1 DFQATT and CDR2 SNEGSKA (reference sequence). V dropped 0 bases and J dropped 6 bases, with 15 bases sitting between them. The CDR3 loop spans 15 amino acids. TCRdb called the 5' RACE reads again in MiXCR, with one record for every CDR3 protein. The data show about 530,000 distinct CDR3 sequences, about 22% seen once. The data were also submitted as part of a second study, on yellow fever vaccine responses in identical twins.

This TCR was recovered from a woman younger than 30 in good health. Source material: CD4+ T cells sorted from blood. V usage is TRBV20-1 and J usage is TRBJ2-1, with TRBD2 as a possible D gene (6 bases). This chain's CDR3 is CSARDLGGGVNEQFF. The CDR3 DNA sequence: TGCAGTGCTAGAGATCTGGGGGGTGGGGTCAATGAGCAGTTCTTC.